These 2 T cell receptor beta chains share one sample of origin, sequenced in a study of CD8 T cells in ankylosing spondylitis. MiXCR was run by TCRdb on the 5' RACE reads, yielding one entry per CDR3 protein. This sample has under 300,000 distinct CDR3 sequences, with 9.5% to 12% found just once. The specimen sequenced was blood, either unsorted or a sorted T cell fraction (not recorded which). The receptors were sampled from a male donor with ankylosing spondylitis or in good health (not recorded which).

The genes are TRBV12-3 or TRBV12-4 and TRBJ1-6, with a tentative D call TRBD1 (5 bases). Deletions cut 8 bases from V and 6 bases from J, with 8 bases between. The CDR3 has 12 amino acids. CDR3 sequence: CASSGGNSPLHF. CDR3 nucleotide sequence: TGTGCCAGCTCCGGGGGTAATTCACCCCTCCACTTT.

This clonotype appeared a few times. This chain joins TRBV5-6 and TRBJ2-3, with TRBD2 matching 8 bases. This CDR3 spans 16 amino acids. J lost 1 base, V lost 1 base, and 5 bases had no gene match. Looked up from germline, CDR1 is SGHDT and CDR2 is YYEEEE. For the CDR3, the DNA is TGTGCCAGCAGCTTGAGGACTAGCACGGGCACAGATACGCAGTATTTT. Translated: CASSLRTSTGTDTQYF.